The next 6 T cell receptor beta chains were all read from a single sample in a study of T cells in Graves' hyperthyroidism and ophthalmopathy (dated by TCRdb to between 2019 and 2020). The library was built by means of multiplex PCR. Sequencing was carried out with an Illumina HiSeq 2000. The TCR beta CDR3 regions were amplified from RNA transcripts. For the first round of RT-PCR on the TCR CDR3, the HTBI primer set was used together with the Qiagen OneStep RT-PCR kit. TCRdb ran its own pipeline on the public reads, namely fastp trimming at Q25 and MiXCR clone calling, and kept in-frame beta chains. CDR3 protein sequences are deduplicated, and each keeps its most common genes and DNA. Here the sample has about 110,000 distinct CDR3 sequences; about 16% occur a single time. Clones ranked in the top ten supply about 45% of the sample. Material: blood. The source of these receptors is a woman aged 50 to 60 with Graves' hyperthyroidism.

This clonotype was counted many times. This sequence joins TRBV5-6 and TRBJ1-6; maybe TRBD1 (6 bases). Trimming took 2 bases from V and 6 from J, leaving 12 bases between them. The CDR3 extends over 15 amino acids. Germline CDR1 SGHDT, CDR2 YYEEEE. The CDR3 nucleotides read TGTGCCAGCAGCTTTGGACAGCGTTCTAATTCACCCCTCCACTTT. Protein sequence: CASSFGQRSNSPLHF.

The chain has TRBV30 and TRBJ2-3; D may be TRBD2 (5 bases). V dropped 2 bases and J dropped 7 bases, with 16 bases sitting between them. The CDR3 has 14 residues. Germline V gene data show CDR1 as GTSNPN and CDR2 as SVGIG (reference sequence). The CDR3 DNA reads TGTGCCTGGAGTCCACGAGCAAGCGGTAATACGCAGTATTTT. Translated: CAWSPRASGNTQYF.

The V call is TRBV13, the J call TRBJ2-1, with 10 bases aligning to TRBD2. CDR1 is PRHDT, CDR2 FYEKMQ, per germline (reference sequence). This CDR3 contains 12 residues. V was clipped by 6 bases and J by 10 bases; unmatched bases: 3. This CDR3 reads CASSVGLAEQFF. In DNA, the CDR3 is TGTGCCAGCAGTGTGGGACTAGCGGAGCAGTTCTTC.

This clonotype was recorded many times. The CDR3 nucleotides read TGTGCCTGGAGGGCGACAGTAACCGGGGAGCTGTTTTTT. This gives the protein CAWRATVTGELFF. The chain combines TRBV30 with TRBJ2-2, with a possible D match to TRBD1 (5 bases). Looked up from germline, CDR1 is GTSNPN and CDR2 is SVGIG (reference sequence). The CDR3 runs 13 residues. V shed 3 bases and J shed 5 bases, with 10 bases lying between them.

This clonotype was recorded many times. Sequence at one end of the junction differs from germline and may be a read error. This rearrangement joins TRBV12-3 or TRBV12-4 to TRBJ2-3; TRBD2 agrees at 10 bases. The CDR3 is made up of 15 amino acids. CDR3 coding DNA: TGTGCCAGCAGTCTCCACCGGGCTAGCGGGAGTACGGAGTATTTT. Protein: CASSLHRASGSTEYF.

This clonotype was recorded at least ten times. The rearrangement uses TRBV5-1 and TRBJ2-1; the D is unclear. Looked up from germline, CDR1 is SGHRS and CDR2 is YFSETQ. The CDR3 runs to 13 residues. V lost 4 bases to trimming and J lost 7 bases, with 12 bases between them. CDR3 in amino acids: CASSVISQNEQFF. The CDR3 region has the DNA TGCGCCAGCAGCGTGATTAGCCAAAATGAGCAGTTCTTC.